The clone carrying this TCR beta chain has a count of ten or more. Its antigen is undetermined. This sample was taken from a study of identical twins. Study conclusions and caveats: The conclusions drew on cross-sectional statistical analysis instead of tracking the same donors.

MiXCR, applied by TCRdb to the 5' RACE reads, yields one record per CDR3 protein. The data show about 240,000 distinct CDR3 sequences, 6.5% to 9% seen once. CDR3 length: 14 amino acids. With 1 base removed from V and 3 bases from J, the gap between germline ends came to 9 bases. The data were also submitted as part of a second study, on yellow fever vaccine responses in identical twins.

The chain has TRBV12-3 or TRBV12-4 and TRBJ1-1; D unresolved. Sequencing input: CD8+ T cells sorted from blood. The clonotype originates from a woman aged 18 to 35 in good health. The CDR3 nucleotides read TGTGCCAGCAGTTTAGGCCTGACCCACACTGAAGCTTTCTTT. Encoded protein: CASSLGLTHTEAFF.